This T cell receptor beta chain was retrieved from a study of a mutant IDH1 vaccine in newly diagnosed glioma. In the study overall: First vaccine doses came 4-6 weeks after radiotherapy alone, or with temozolomide cycles. Beforehand, treatment had been radiotherapy, temozolomide, or both; the majority received both. Week 35 was safety follow-up visit V12; week 47 was end-of-study visit V13.

Time point defined: week 47, end of study. Every vaccination contained 300 ug of the mutant IDH1 20-mer peptide and was paired with topical imiquimod. New astrocytomas of WHO grade 3 or 4 that were IDH1-mutant and ATRX-lost were found in the donors. This CDR3 region has 11 residues. Germline CDR1 MDHEN, CDR2 SYDVKM. V lost 8 bases and J 2 bases, leaving 6 bases between the germline ends. Here immunoSEQ multiplex PCR was the method, and the copy in TCRdb shows in-frame clones only, minus some. The data show 30,000 to 40,000 clones, with around nine tenths seen just once and 5.1% held by the top ten. Only one count was recorded for this clone. Its matching antigen is unknown.

The genes are TRBV28 and TRBJ1-2; weak D call: TRBD1 (6 bases). Sequenced material: PBMCs, taken from a glioma patient whose treatment included an IDH1 peptide vaccine. The receptor's source is a woman between 35 and 50 years old with glioma. The CDR3 reads CASGQNYGYTF. For the CDR3, the DNA is TGTGCCAGCGGACAGAACTATGGCTACACCTTC.